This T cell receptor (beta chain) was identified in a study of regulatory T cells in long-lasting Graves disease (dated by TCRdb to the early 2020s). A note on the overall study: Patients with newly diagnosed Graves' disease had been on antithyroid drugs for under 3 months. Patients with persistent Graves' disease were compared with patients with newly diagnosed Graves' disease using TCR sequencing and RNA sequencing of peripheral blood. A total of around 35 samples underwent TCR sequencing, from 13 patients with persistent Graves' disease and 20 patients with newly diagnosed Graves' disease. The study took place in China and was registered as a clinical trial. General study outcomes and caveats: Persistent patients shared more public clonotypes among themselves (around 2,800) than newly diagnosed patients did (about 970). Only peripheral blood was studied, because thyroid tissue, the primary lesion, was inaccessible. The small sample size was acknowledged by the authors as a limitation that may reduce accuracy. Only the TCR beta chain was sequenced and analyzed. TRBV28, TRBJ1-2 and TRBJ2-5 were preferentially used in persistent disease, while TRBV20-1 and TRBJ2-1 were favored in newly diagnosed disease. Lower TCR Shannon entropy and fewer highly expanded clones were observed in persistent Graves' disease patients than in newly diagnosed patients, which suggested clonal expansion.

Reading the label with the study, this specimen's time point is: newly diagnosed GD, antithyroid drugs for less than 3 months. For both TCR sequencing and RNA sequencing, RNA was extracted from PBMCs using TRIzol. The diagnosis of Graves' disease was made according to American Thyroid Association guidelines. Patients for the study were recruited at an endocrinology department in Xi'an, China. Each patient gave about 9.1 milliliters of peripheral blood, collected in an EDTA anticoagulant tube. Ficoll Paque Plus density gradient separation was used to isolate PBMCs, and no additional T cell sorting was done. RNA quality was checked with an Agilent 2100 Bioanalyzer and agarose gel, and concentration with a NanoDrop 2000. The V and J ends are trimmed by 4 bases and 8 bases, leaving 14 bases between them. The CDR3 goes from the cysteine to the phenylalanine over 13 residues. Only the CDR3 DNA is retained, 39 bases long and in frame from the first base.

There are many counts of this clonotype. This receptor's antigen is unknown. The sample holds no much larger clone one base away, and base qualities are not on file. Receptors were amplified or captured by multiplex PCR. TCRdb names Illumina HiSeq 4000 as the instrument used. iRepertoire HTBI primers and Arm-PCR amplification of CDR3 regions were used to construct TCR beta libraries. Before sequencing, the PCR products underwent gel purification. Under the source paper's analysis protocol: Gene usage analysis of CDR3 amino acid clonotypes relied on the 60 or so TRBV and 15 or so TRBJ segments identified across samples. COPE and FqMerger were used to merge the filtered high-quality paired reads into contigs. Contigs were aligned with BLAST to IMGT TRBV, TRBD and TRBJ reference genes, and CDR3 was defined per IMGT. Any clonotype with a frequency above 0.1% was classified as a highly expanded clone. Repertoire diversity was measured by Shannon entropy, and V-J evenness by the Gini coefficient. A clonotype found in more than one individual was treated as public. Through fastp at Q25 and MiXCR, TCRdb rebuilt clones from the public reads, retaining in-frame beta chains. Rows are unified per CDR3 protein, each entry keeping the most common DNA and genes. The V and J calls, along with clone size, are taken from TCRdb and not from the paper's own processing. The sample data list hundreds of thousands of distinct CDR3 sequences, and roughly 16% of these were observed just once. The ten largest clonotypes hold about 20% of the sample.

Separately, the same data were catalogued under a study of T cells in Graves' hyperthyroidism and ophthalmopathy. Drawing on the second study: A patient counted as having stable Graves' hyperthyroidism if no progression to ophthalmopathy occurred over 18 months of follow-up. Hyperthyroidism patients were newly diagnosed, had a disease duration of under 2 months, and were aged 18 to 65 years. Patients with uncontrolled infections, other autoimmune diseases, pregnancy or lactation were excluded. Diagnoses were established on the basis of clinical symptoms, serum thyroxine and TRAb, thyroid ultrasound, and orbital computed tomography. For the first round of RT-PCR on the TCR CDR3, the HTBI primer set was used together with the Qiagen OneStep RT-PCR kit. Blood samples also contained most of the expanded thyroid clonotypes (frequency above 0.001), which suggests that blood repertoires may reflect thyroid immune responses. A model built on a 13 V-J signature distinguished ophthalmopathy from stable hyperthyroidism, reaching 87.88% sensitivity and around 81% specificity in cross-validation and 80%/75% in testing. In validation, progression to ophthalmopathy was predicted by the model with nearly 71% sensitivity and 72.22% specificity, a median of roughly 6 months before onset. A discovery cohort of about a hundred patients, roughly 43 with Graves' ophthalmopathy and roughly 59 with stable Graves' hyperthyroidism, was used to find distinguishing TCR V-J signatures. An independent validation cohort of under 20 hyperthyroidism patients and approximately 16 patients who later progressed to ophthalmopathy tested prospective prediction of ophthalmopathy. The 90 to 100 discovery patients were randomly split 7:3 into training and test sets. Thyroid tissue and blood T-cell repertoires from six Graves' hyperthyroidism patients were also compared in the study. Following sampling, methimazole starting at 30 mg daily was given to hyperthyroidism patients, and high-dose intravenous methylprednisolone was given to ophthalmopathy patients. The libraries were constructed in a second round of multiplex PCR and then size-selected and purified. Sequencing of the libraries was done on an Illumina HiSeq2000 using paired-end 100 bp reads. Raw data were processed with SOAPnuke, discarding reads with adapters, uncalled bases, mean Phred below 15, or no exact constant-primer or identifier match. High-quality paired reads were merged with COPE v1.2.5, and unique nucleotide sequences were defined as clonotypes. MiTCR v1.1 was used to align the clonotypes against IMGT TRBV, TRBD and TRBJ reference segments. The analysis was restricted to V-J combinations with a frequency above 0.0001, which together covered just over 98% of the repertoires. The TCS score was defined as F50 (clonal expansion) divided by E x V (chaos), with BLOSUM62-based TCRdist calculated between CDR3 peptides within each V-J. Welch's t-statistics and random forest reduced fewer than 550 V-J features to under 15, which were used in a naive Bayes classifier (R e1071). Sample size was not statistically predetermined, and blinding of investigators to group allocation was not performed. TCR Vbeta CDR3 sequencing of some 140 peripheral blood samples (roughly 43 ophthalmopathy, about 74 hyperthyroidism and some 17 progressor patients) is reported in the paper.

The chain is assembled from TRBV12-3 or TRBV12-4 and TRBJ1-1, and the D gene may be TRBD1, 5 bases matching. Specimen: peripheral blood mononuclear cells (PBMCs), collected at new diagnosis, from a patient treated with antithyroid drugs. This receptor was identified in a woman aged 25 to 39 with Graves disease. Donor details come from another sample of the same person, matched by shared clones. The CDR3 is CASSSRGRDEAFF. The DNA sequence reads TGTGCCAGCAGTTCCCGGGGCCGAGACGAAGCTTTCTTT.